This T cell receptor beta chain was sequenced for a study of CD8+ T cells in alopecia areata. Study-wide findings and caveats: Lesional tissue from the scalp (especially in alopecia totalis/universalis) showed higher clonality than normal scalp.

Treatment indicated: oral pan-JAK inhibitor, 5-10 mg twice daily. CDR3 size: 15 residues. CDR1 and CDR2 from the germline V gene are SNHLY and FYNNEI. The V segment lost 7 bases and the J segment 8 bases; nucleotides outside the gene matches: 16. Sequencing templates came from extracted RNA that was reverse transcribed into cDNA. TCRdb's copy holds only in-frame clones and misses some; the assay was immunoSEQ multiplex PCR. This repertoire shows approximately 200,000 clones, more than 55% found once; its top ten account for 3% to 4%. In regard to this clone: The target antigen is unknown.

V is TRBV2 and J is TRBJ1-1; TRBD1 aligns across 7 bases. The sequencing here drew on CD4+ T cells sorted from blood, taken at week 4, from a patient treated with tofacitinib. This TCR derives from a human donor with alopecia areata. The CDR3 sequence: CASTEATGAGGEAFF. CDR3 DNA sequence: TGTGCCAGCACCGAAGCTACAGGGGCCGGCGGAGAAGCTTTCTTT.